This T cell receptor beta chain was observed in a study of T cell responses to AZD1222 COVID-19 vaccine. Overall study findings and caveats: Rises in breadth and depth of Spike-specific TCRs came after two AZD1222 doses.

This clone has only one observation. Antigen specificity is unknown. V was pared by 1 base and J by 0 bases, with 7 bases between. The length of the CDR3 is 15 residues. The germline V gene encodes CDR1 SGHNT and CDR2 YENEEA. Sequencing used immunoSEQ multiplex PCR; TCRdb keeps in-frame clones, though not all of them. The sample lists around 76,000 clones, over 80% occurring once. The sequenced sample was peripheral blood, obtained on day 0 of AZD1222 vaccination. The TCR comes from an adult in good health. The genes are TRBV11-3 and TRBJ2-1; maybe TRBD1 (5 bases). The CDR3 region is CASSLGGASYNEQFF. The CDR3 region has the DNA TGTGCCAGCAGCTTAGGTGGGGCCTCCTACAATGAGCAGTTCTTC.